Shown below are 2 T cell receptor beta chains from a single sample sequenced in a study of shared clonotypes between healthy human individuals. Repertoires were generated with immunoSEQ multiplex PCR, while TCRdb's copy carries only in-frame clones and drops some. The data hold a few million clones, with approximately 95% observed a single time. Input material: naive CD4+ T cells from PBMCs. Subset here: CD45RA+ positively selected. These receptors came from a man younger than 35 in good health. Some clones in this sample may be carry-over from other donors' samples.

The rearrangement joins TRBV5-1 to TRBJ2-1; D unresolved. The CDR3 consists of 14 residues. Trimming took 0 bases from V and 8 from J, leaving 12 bases between them. CDR1 and CDR2 from the germline V gene are SGHRS and YFSETQ. The CDR3 sequence: CASSLGQLADEQFF. The DNA for the CDR3 is TGCGCCAGCAGCTTGGGGCAGCTGGCCGATGAGCAGTTCTTC.

The chain uses TRBV28 and TRBJ1-1; D ambiguous. The germline V gene encodes CDR1 MDHEN and CDR2 SYDVKM. The CDR3 sequence is 14 residues long. Between the trimmed V and J ends, which lost 2 bases and 4 bases, there was a span of 11 bases. CDR3 sequence reads: CASSLGGMGTEAFF. CDR3 bases: TGTGCCAGCAGTTTAGGAGGAATGGGCACTGAAGCTTTCTTT. Full variable domain (remainder filled in from reference TRBV28 and TRBJ1-1): DVKVTQSSRYLVKRTGEKVFLECVQDMDHENMFWYRQDPGLGLRLIYFSYDVKMKEKGDIPEGYSVSREKKERFSLILESASTNQTSMYLCASSLGGMGTEAFFGQGTRLTVV.